This note documents a single TCR beta chain sequence. The entry originates in a study of T cell changes during pregnancy in multiple sclerosis. Assay used: immunoSEQ multiplex PCR; TCRdb lists only in-frame clones, some missing. This sample yields about 70,000 clones, of which about nine tenths are seen a single time; 2.3% belongs to the top ten. Germline V CDR1 and CDR2: MGHRA, YSYEKL. The V end was cut by 4 bases, the J end by 0 bases, with 13 bases between. The CDR3 contains 16 residues. The sequence derives from a female donor with multiple sclerosis, enrolled in a pregnancy study. The chain employs TRBV4-1 and TRBJ1-3, with D tentatively TRBD1 (5 bases). Sequences were derived from peripheral blood, sampled in the first trimester of pregnancy. CDR3: CASSPTGSFSGNTIYF. CDR3 nucleotide sequence: TGCGCCAGCAGCCCAACAGGCTCCTTCTCTGGAAACACCATATATTTT.